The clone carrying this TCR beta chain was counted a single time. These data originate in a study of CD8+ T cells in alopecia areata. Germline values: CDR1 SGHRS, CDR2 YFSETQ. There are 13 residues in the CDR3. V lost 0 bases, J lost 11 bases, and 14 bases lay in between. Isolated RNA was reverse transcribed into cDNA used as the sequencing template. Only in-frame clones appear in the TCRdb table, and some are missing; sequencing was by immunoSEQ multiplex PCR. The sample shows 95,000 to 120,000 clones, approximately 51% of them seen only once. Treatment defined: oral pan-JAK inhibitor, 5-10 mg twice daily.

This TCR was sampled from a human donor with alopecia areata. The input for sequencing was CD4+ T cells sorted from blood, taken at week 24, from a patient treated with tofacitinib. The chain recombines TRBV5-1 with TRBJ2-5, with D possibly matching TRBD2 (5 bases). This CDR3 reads CASSLETPWEQYF. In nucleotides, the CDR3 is TGCGCCAGCAGCTTGGAGACGCCCTGGGAGCAGTACTTC.